These 18 T cell receptor beta chains were all obtained from the same sample, sequenced in a study of cytomegalovirus exposure and HLA in healthy donors. In the PCR, 60 Vbeta and 13 Jbeta primers were used. Profiling relied on immunoSEQ multiplex PCR, and the TCRdb table lists in-frame clones only, not all of them. Of 150,000 to 200,000 clones in the sample, around 83% were seen once. The sample consisted of PBMCs. Receptors were obtained from a woman aged 18-35 years in good health and CMV-seronegative.

The rearrangement uses TRBV18 and TRBJ2-2; D perhaps matches TRBD2 (6 bases). V was pared by 3 bases and J by 5 bases, with 13 bases between. Looked up from germline, CDR1 is KGHSH and CDR2 is LQKENI. The CDR3 has 15 residues. CDR3: CASSPSGGSTGELFF. The CDR3 DNA is TGTGCCAGCTCACCCTCCGGGGGTTCGACCGGGGAGCTGTTTTTT.

The chain has TRBV2 and TRBJ2-7; 7 positions match TRBD2. V shed 1 base and J 3 bases; nucleotides not matched to a gene: 3. Germline loops: CDR1 SNHLY, CDR2 FYNNEI. The CDR3 has 14 amino acids. The DNA of the CDR3 is TGTGCCAGCAGTGAAGGCGGGGGATACTACGAGCAGTACTTC. This sequence encodes CASSEGGGYYEQYF.

A few counts support this clone. The J gene is TRBJ1-5, the V gene TRBV6-5; unclear D gene. The CDR3 runs to 15 residues. V was shortened by 0 bases and J by 0 bases, with 6 bases between the two germline ends. Germline assignment: CDR1 MNHEY and CDR2 SVGAGI. The CDR3 nucleotides read TGTGCCAGCAGTTACTCCGGGGATAGCAATCAGCCCCAGCATTTT. This translates into CASSYSGDSNQPQHF.

This chain joins TRBV28 and TRBJ1-1; 7 nucleotides match TRBD1. Looked up from germline, CDR1 is MDHEN and CDR2 is SYDVKM. The CDR3 has 14 residues. With 6 bases clipped from V and 2 bases from J, the junction kept 6 bases outside the gene matches. The CDR3, as DNA: TGTGCCAGCAGCTTGGGACAGAGAAACACTGAAGCTTTCTTT. It yields the protein CASSLGQRNTEAFF.

This clone turned up a few times. This chain connects TRBV28 to TRBJ1-1; 8 positions agree with TRBD1. Losses at the gene ends were 2 bases for V and 1 base for J; bases not matched to a gene: 0. Germline V gives CDR1 MDHEN, CDR2 SYDVKM. The CDR3 runs 14 residues. CDR3 sequence (DNA): TGTGCCAGCAGTTTAACAGGGGGGAACACTGAAGCTTTCTTT. It yields the protein CASSLTGGNTEAFF. The entire variable domain, with the rest obtained from reference TRBV28 and TRBJ1-1, is as follows: DVKVTQSSRYLVKRTGEKVFLECVQDMDHENMFWYRQDPGLGLRLIYFSYDVKMKEKGDIPEGYSVSREKKERFSLILESASTNQTSMYLCASSLTGGNTEAFFGQGTRLTVV.

This clone was picked up a small number of times. CDR3 loop: CASSYGGRGKVEKLFF. CDR3 bases: TGTGCCAGCAGTTACGGTGGGAGGGGCAAGGTTGAAAAACTGTTTTTT. The chain uses TRBV6-6 and TRBJ1-4; D may be TRBD1 (5 bases). The germline V gene encodes CDR1 MNHNY and CDR2 SVGAGI (reference sequence). The V end was cut by 2 bases, the J end by 7 bases, with 17 bases between. The CDR3 loop spans 16 amino acids.

The chain carries TRBV6-5 and TRBJ2-3; D gene uncertain. The germline CDR1 and CDR2 sequences are MNHEY and SVGAGI. The CDR3 consists of 13 residues. Between the trimmed V and J ends, which lost 6 bases and 0 bases, there was a span of 7 bases. CDR3 residues: CASRQASTDTQYF. The CDR3 DNA is TGTGCCAGCAGGCAGGCCAGCACAGATACGCAGTATTTT.

A note on this clone: The final CDR3 position lacks the conserved phenylalanine or tryptophan, pointing to a likely read error. The chain combines TRBV11-2 with TRBJ1-1; the D gene is possibly TRBD1 (5 bases). CDR1 and CDR2 (germline): SGHAT, FQNNGV. V dropped 3 bases and J dropped 2 bases, with 7 bases sitting between them. This CDR3 is 13 amino acids long. For the CDR3, the DNA is TGTGCCAGCAGCTTGACAGTCAACACTGAAGCTTTCCTT. Protein product: CASSLTVNTEAFL.

The chain is built from TRBV21-1 and TRBJ1-3; the table's TRBD1 call for D was not verified on the DNA. TRBV21-1 is an annotated pseudogene. The CDR3 length is 14 residues. For the CDR3, the DNA is TGTGCCAGCAGCAAGGGCCTATCTGGAAACACCATATATTTT. It encodes CASSKGLSGNTIYF.

The chain links TRBV29-1 to TRBJ2-2, with D perhaps matching TRBD2 (5 bases). V gave up 1 base and J gave up 3 bases, with 15 bases separating them. This CDR3 has 16 residues. Germline lookup yields CDR1 SQVTM and CDR2 ANQGSEA. The CDR3 is CSVEGGWGADTGELFF. Here the CDR3 DNA reads TGCAGCGTTGAAGGGGGTTGGGGAGCCGACACCGGGGAGCTGTTTTTT.

This chain links TRBV27 with TRBJ2-3; TRBD2 aligns across 7 bases. The CDR3 sequence is 16 residues long. The germline gives CDR1 MNHEY, CDR2 SMNVEV (reference sequence). V dropped 5 bases and J dropped 5; count of bases not matched to a gene: 13. Here the CDR3 DNA reads TGTGCCAGCAGTAAGTGGAGGCGGGAGCCCAAAGATACGCAGTATTTT. Translation gives CASSKWRREPKDTQYF.

Only a few counts were recorded for this clone. The rearrangement joins TRBV30 to TRBJ2-7; D is possibly TRBD1 (5 bases). Germline lookup yields CDR1 GTSNPN and CDR2 SVGIG (reference sequence). The CDR3 extends over 11 amino acids. V lost 4 bases to trimming and J lost 5 bases, with 9 bases between them. The CDR3 sequence: CAWNDRNEQYF. CDR3 in DNA: TGTGCCTGGAACGACAGAAACGAGCAGTACTTC.

This chain connects TRBV13 to TRBJ2-1; D possibly corresponds to TRBD2 (6 bases). From germline, CDR1 is PRHDT and CDR2 FYEKMQ (reference sequence). V was pared by 0 bases and J by 4 bases, with 10 bases between. The CDR3 has 15 amino acids. CDR3 protein: CASSLGTRDYNEQFF. Written as DNA, the CDR3 is TGTGCCAGCAGCTTAGGTACGCGGGATTACAATGAGCAGTTCTTC.

The chain has TRBV25-1 and TRBJ2-7; D gene unclear. This CDR3 region has 12 residues. Germline loops: CDR1 MGHDK, CDR2 SYGVNS. Trimming stripped 4 bases from V and 7 bases from J, with 11 bases between. The CDR3 DNA is TGTGCCAGCAGTGGAGATAGCCGGGAGCAGTACGTC. Its protein is CASSGDSREQYV.

The V call is TRBV6-5, the J call TRBJ1-5, with D unclear. Trimming removed 3 bases from V and 3 bases from J, with 6 bases in between. The CDR3 is 13 residues long. Germline V lookup: CDR1 MNHEY, CDR2 SVGAGI. CDR3 DNA: TGTGCCAGCAGTTATCGAGACAATCAGCCCCAGCATTTT. Residues: CASSYRDNQPQHF.

This chain uses TRBV29-1 with TRBJ2-5; perhaps TRBD2 as D (5 bases). From germline, CDR1 is SQVTM and CDR2 ANQGSEA. Trimming left V 2 bases short and J 3 bases short, with 16 bases between. The length of the CDR3 is 15 residues. CDR3 residues: CSVEPRGLGEETQYF. The CDR3 DNA reads TGCAGCGTTGAACCACGGGGTCTTGGGGAAGAGACCCAGTACTTC. The variable domain in full, with the rest retrieved from reference TRBV29-1 and TRBJ2-5, is SAVISQKPSRDICQRGTSLTIQCQVDSQVTMMFWYRQQPGQSLTLIATANQGSEATYESGFVIDKFPISRPNLTFSTLTVSNMSPEDSSIYLCSVEPRGLGEETQYFGPGTRLLVL.

The chain employs TRBV20-1 and TRBJ2-5, with D possibly being TRBD1 (6 bases). This CDR3 has 10 amino acids. Germline V gene data show CDR1 as DFQATT and CDR2 as SNEGSKA (reference sequence). Trimming took 6 bases from V and 7 from J, leaving 9 bases between them. As DNA, the CDR3 is TGCAGTGCCCCACAGGGGACCCAGTACTTC. As protein: CSAPQGTQYF.

CDR3 in DNA: TGTGCCAGCAGTTTGACCCGCGGGGACAATGAGCAGTTCTTC. It is translated as CASSLTRGDNEQFF. The V gene is TRBV27, the J gene TRBJ2-1, with D perhaps TRBD2 (6 bases). Trimming removed 3 bases at V and 5 bases at J, with 11 bases between. Per the germline V gene, CDR1 is MNHEY and CDR2 is SMNVEV (reference sequence). The CDR3 length is 14 residues.